Listed below are T cell receptor beta chains from one sample, sequenced in a study of shared clonotypes between healthy human individuals. Generated by immunoSEQ multiplex PCR, the TCRdb table keeps only in-frame clones and is missing some. The sample has about 2.3 million clones, 85% to 95% seen once. The specimen was naive CD4+ T cells from PBMCs. The receptor set was obtained from a man between 18 and 35 years old in good health. Some clones in this sample may be carry-over from other donors' samples. Both conserved end residues are part of each CDR3. Fields, in order: V gene, D gene, clone size, J gene, CDR3 DNA, CDR3 protein. D genes are given only for firm matches. Some rows have no size entry. The others give once, few or many, or a class for an expanded clone.

TRBV9	-	-	TRBJ2-7	TGTGCCAGCAGCGTAGCCGTGGCGGCTGGCTACGAGCAGTACTTC	CASSVAVAAGYEQYF
TRBV4-1	TRBD1	-	TRBJ2-3	TGCGCCAGCAGCCAAAATCCGGGACAGGGTGCAGATACGCAGTATTTT	CASSQNPGQGADTQYF
TRBV10-3	-	once	TRBJ2-1	TGTGCCACCATACCTGGAGCGTTAAGCTCCTACAATGAGCAGTTCTTC	CATIPGALSSYNEQFF
TRBV29-1	-	once	TRBJ1-5	TGCAGCGTTTCAGGGTTGAGCAATCAGCCCCAGCATTTT	CSVSGLSNQPQHF
TRBV11-2	-	once	TRBJ2-3	TGTGCCAGCAGCCCTAGCGTTAGAAGCACAGATACGCAGTATTTT	CASSPSVRSTDTQYF
TRBV5-5	-	-	TRBJ2-5	TGTGCCAGCAGCTTTTCTGGGGGAGGTAATGAAGAGACCCAGTACTTC	CASSFSGGGNEETQYF
TRBV2	-	-	TRBJ2-7	TGTGCCAGCACCTCTGAAGGGGGAGGGGCCTACGAGCAGTACTTC	CASTSEGGGAYEQYF
TRBV11-1	-	-	TRBJ2-1	TGTGCCAGCAGCTCCACATCCGGGAGCTCCTACAATGAGCAGTTCTTC	CASSSTSGSSYNEQFF
TRBV11-3	-	-	TRBJ2-6	TGTGCCAGCAGCGTGGGACATTCGGTGGCTGGGGCCAACGTCCTGACTTTC	CASSVGHSVAGANVLTF
TRBV19	TRBD2	-	TRBJ2-7	TGTGCCAGAACCGGGACTAGCGCGGTGTGGGAGCAGTACTTC	CARTGTSAVWEQYF
TRBV10-3	-	-	TRBJ2-1	TGTGCCATCAACGATCCCCCTTACAATGAGCAGTTCTTC	CAINDPPYNEQFF
TRBV18	-	-	TRBJ2-3	TGTGCCAGCTCACTTCTAGCGACTAGCACAGATACGCAGTATTTT	CASSLLATSTDTQYF
TRBV7-9	-	-	TRBJ2-1	TGTGCCAGCAGCACTACTGGGGTCTTGTACAATGAGCAGTTCTTC	CASSTTGVLYNEQFF